This TCR beta chain is from a study of human versus mouse CDR3 diversity and MHC coevolution. Study overall: Samples had between 0.6 x 10^7 and 1.6 x 10^7 valid reads.

Findings and caveats of the study: Mice had fewer CDR3 deletions and insertions than humans on average. The lowest clonal inequality scores came from most of the three human donors.

Comment on this clone: Its antigen is as yet unknown.

The data were produced by immunoSEQ multiplex PCR, yet TCRdb's version contains in-frame clones alone and is incomplete. The table has fewer than 80,000 clones, roughly 90% seen once. Germline loops: CDR1 SEHNR, CDR2 FQNEAQ (reference sequence). Trimming removed 4 bases from V and 2 bases from J; junction bases left unmatched: 13. The CDR3 consists of 17 residues. This TCR derives from a person between 25 and 70 years old in good health. Sequencing input: naive CD4+ T cells from blood. Subset meaning: CD45RO-negative CD62L-positive naive CD4 T cells. V and J are TRBV7-9 and TRBJ2-7, with TRBD1 matching over 8 bases. CDR3 in amino acids: CASSSRVKTGEAYEQYF. CDR3 DNA: TGTGCCAGCAGCTCTCGAGTGAAGACAGGGGAAGCCTACGAGCAGTACTTC.